These 27 T cell receptor beta chains came from one sample sequenced in a study of T cell responses to AZD1222 COVID-19 vaccine. Clones were sequenced by immunoSEQ multiplex PCR, and TCRdb holds only the in-frame ones, with some missing. The sample includes over 150,000 clones, 80% to 95% seen only once; the top ten take around 9.3%. The sequences come from peripheral blood, collected on day 0 of AZD1222 vaccination. These TCRs come from an adult in good health.

The chain is built from TRBV6-5 and TRBJ2-1, with 7 nucleotides matching TRBD2. The CDR3 length is 14 residues. Germline values: CDR1 MNHEY, CDR2 SVGAGI. V shed 6 bases, J shed 2 bases, and the junction held 4 bases outside the gene matches. The CDR3 DNA reads as TGTGCCAGCAGGCCCGGGAGGACCTACAATGAGCAGTTCTTC. Translation: CASRPGRTYNEQFF.

The V and J genes are TRBV28 and TRBJ2-7, with 10 bases that match TRBD1. In germline, CDR1 is MDHEN, CDR2 SYDVKM. This CDR3 has 15 amino acids. Unmatched junction bases numbered 10, after V lost 4 bases and J lost 7 bases. The CDR3 here is CASSSPGQGIYEQYV. DNA for the CDR3: TGTGCCAGCAGTTCGCCGGGACAGGGGATTTATGAGCAGTACGTC.

The rearrangement joins TRBV18 to TRBJ1-2; 9 bases are shared with TRBD1. J was trimmed by 6 bases and V by 4 bases; bases with no gene match: 3. Looked up from germline, CDR1 is KGHSH and CDR2 is LQKENI. The CDR3 is 13 amino acids. CDR3 protein: CASSRGQGNGYTF. Here the CDR3 DNA reads TGTGCCAGCTCACGGGGACAGGGAAATGGCTACACCTTC.

V usage is TRBV6-2 or TRBV6-3 and J usage is TRBJ1-1, with D hard to call. Germline CDR1 and CDR2: MNHEY and SVGEGT. The V end was cut by 2 bases, the J end by 3 bases, with 22 bases between. The CDR3 loop spans 18 amino acids. Written as DNA, the CDR3 is TGTGCCAGCAGTTACATTGTATTGCGTGACAAGGTTTACACTGAAGCTTTCTTT. The encoded protein is CASSYIVLRDKVYTEAFF.

The V call is TRBV19, the J call TRBJ1-5; D is possibly TRBD1 (6 bases). The germline V gene has CDR1 LNHDA and CDR2 SQIVND (reference sequence). This CDR3 comprises 16 residues. The V gene lost 2 bases and the J gene lost 5 bases, with 16 bases spanning the gap. CDR3 protein: CASSIRQANPDQPQHF. The CDR3 coding sequence is TGTGCCAGTAGTATAAGACAGGCAAATCCCGATCAGCCCCAGCATTTT. The full variable domain, rest sourced from reference TRBV19 and TRBJ1-5, is DGGITQSPKYLFRKEGQNVTLSCEQNLNHDAMYWYRQDPGQGLRLIYYSQIVNDFQKGDIAEGYSVSREKKESFPLTVTSAQKNPTAFYLCASSIRQANPDQPQHFGDGTRLSIL.

This rearrangement joins TRBV4-1 to TRBJ1-4, with D uncertain. Germline V CDR1 and CDR2: MGHRA, YSYEKL. Trimming shortened V by 0 bases and J by 10 bases, and 18 bases separated the two germline ends. The CDR3 extends over 16 amino acids. The CDR3 coding sequence is TGCGCCAGCAGCCAAGATAAGGTAACAGCCTGGGGAAAACTGTTTTTT. Its translation is CASSQDKVTAWGKLFF.

J is TRBJ1-2 and V is TRBV28; a possible D gene is TRBD1 (6 bases). V was pared by 2 bases and J by 3 bases, with 13 bases between. CDR3 length: 15 residues. The germline CDR1 and CDR2 sequences are MDHEN and SYDVKM. CDR3 loop: CASSLSDRRYYGYTF. CDR3 in DNA: TGTGCCAGCAGTTTAAGTGACAGGCGATACTATGGCTACACCTTC.

The rearrangement links TRBV27 to TRBJ2-3; perhaps TRBD2 as D (5 bases). The CDR3 covers 16 residues. Germline CDR1 reads MNHEY; CDR2 reads SMNVEV (reference sequence). The germline V and J ends were trimmed by 6 bases and 0 bases, with 16 bases remaining between them. The CDR3 is CASRPKAGASTDTQYF. CDR3 nucleotides: TGTGCCAGCAGACCCAAGGCGGGTGCTAGCACAGATACGCAGTATTTT.

The chain's CDR3 is CATSRLLIREQYV. CDR3 nucleotides: TGTGCCACCAGCAGACTTCTCATACGCGAGCAGTACGTC. This chain connects TRBV15 to TRBJ2-7; no clear D gene. V shed 2 bases and J shed 6 bases, with 11 bases lying between them. This CDR3 has 13 residues. Germline-derived CDR1 and CDR2 are LNHNV and YYDKDF (reference sequence).

The chain carries TRBV27 and TRBJ2-6, with D hard to call. Looked up from germline, CDR1 is MNHEY and CDR2 is SMNVEV (reference sequence). V lost 2 bases, J lost 12 bases, and 11 bases lay in between. The CDR3 has 13 residues. The CDR3 sequence is CASSLTVPSVLTF. DNA for the CDR3: TGTGCCAGCAGTTTAACGGTCCCTAGCGTCCTGACTTTC.

The rearrangement joins TRBV27 to TRBJ1-1; the match to TRBD1 covers 9 bases. Germline lookup yields CDR1 MNHEY and CDR2 SMNVEV (reference sequence). The ends lost 5 bases at V and 1 base at J; junction bases unmatched: 2. This CDR3 is 14 amino acids long. The CDR3 DNA follows: TGTGCCAGCAGTACGGGACAGGGGAACACTGAAGCTTTCTTT. Translated, it gives CASSTGQGNTEAFF.

J is TRBJ2-3 and V is TRBV6-5; the D call may be TRBD1 or TRBD2 (6 bases each). V was trimmed by 7 bases and J by 5 bases, leaving 16 bases between them. The CDR3 is 14 residues long. Germline V gene data show CDR1 as MNHEY and CDR2 as SVGAGI. The CDR3 spells CASTPGAVIDTQYF. Here the CDR3 DNA reads TGTGCCAGCACCCCGGGGGCCGTGATAGATACGCAGTATTTT.

The chain couples TRBV5-1 to TRBJ2-1, with a weak D call TRBD1 (6 bases). This CDR3 has 15 amino acids. The germline V gene has CDR1 SGHRS and CDR2 YFSETQ. V lost 3 bases, J lost 2 bases, and 12 bases lay in between. Here the CDR3 DNA reads TGCGCCAGCAGCTACCTACAGGGAACCTACAATGAGCAGTTCTTC. Residues: CASSYLQGTYNEQFF. Based on the CDR3 plus reference TRBV5-1 and TRBJ2-1, the full variable domain is KAGVTQTPRYLIKTRGQQVTLSCSPISGHRSVSWYQQTPGQGLQFLFEYFSETQRNKGNFPGRFSGRQFSNSRSEMNVSTLELGDSALYLCASSYLQGTYNEQFFGPGTRLTVL.

The chain employs TRBV6-5 and TRBJ1-1, with D possibly being TRBD1 (6 bases). The germline V gene has CDR1 MNHEY and CDR2 SVGAGI. V was cut by 2 bases and J by 0 bases, with 10 bases left in between. The CDR3 is 15 residues long. The CDR3 bases are TGTGCCAGCAGTTACCAACAGGGCATGAACACTGAAGCTTTCTTT. Protein product: CASSYQQGMNTEAFF.

This chain connects TRBV6-1 to TRBJ1-5, with D possibly TRBD1 on 5 matching bases. The CDR3 is 15 amino acids. V lost 4 bases and J 6 bases, leaving 16 bases between the germline ends. From germline, CDR1 is MNHNS and CDR2 SASEGT. The CDR3 DNA reads as TGTGCCAGCAGTGGTGCAGGGATGTCCGGTCAGCCCCAGCATTTT. Translating it yields CASSGAGMSGQPQHF.

This rearrangement joins TRBV7-9 to TRBJ2-7; weak D call: TRBD2 (7 bases). V lost 5 bases, J lost 2 bases, and 22 bases lay in between. Per the germline V gene, CDR1 is SEHNR and CDR2 is FQNEAQ (reference sequence). This CDR3 has 17 residues. CDR3 loop: CASSHTRSGEGTYEQYF. Written as DNA, the CDR3 is TGTGCCAGCAGCCATACCAGATCAGGGGAGGGGACCTACGAGCAGTACTTC.

Worth noting for this clone: An end of the junction does not agree with germline; a read error may underlie this. V is TRBV18 and J is TRBJ1-2; 7 bases align to TRBD1. The CDR3 sequence is 13 residues long. Germline CDR1 reads KGHSH; CDR2 reads LQKENI. The CDR3 nucleotides read TGTGCCAGCTCACCACGTTGGGGTGACAGGGTCGCCTTC. Translation: CASSPRWGDRVAF.

V is TRBV30 and J is TRBJ2-1; D is unclear. The germline V gene has CDR1 GTSNPN and CDR2 SVGIG (reference sequence). V lost 5 bases and J lost 8, with 13 bases in between. The CDR3 loop spans 12 amino acids. The CDR3 reads CAWDLGVHEQFF. The DNA of the CDR3 is TGTGCCTGGGACCTAGGAGTGCATGAGCAGTTCTTC.

The chain links TRBV27 to TRBJ2-1; D uncertain. With 8 bases removed from V and 5 bases from J, the gap between germline ends came to 10 bases. CDR3 length: 12 residues. CDR1 and CDR2 (germline): MNHEY, SMNVEV (reference sequence). DNA of the CDR3: TGTGCCAGCGCGCCAAGTAACAATGAGCAGTTCTTC. It yields the protein CASAPSNNEQFF.

The chain carries TRBV21-1 and TRBJ1-5. TRBV21-1 is labeled a pseudogene. The CDR3 has 14 residues. The CDR3: CASSKGRSNQPQHF. As DNA, the CDR3 is TGTGCCAGCAGCAAAGGTCGAAGCAATCAGCCCCAGCATTTT.

This clone was counted once. This rearrangement joins TRBV10-3 to TRBJ2-1; D possibly corresponds to TRBD1 (5 bases). V lost 6 bases, J lost 5 bases, and 5 bases lay in between. This CDR3 has 11 residues. Looked up from germline, CDR1 is ENHRY and CDR2 is SYGVKD. In DNA form, the CDR3 reads TGTGCCATCAGGACAGACAATGAGCAGTTCTTC. Protein product: CAIRTDNEQFF.

The table lists this clone with a few counts. V and J are TRBV19 and TRBJ1-1; D is perhaps TRBD1 (5 bases). Trimming took 5 bases from V and 8 from J, leaving 9 bases between them. Germline V lookup: CDR1 LNHDA, CDR2 SQIVND (reference sequence). The CDR3 extends over 11 amino acids. CDR3 protein: CASSSEGEAFF. The CDR3 coding sequence is TGTGCCAGTAGTTCAGAGGGGGAAGCTTTCTTT.

This clone was detected only once. CDR3: CASSQVGGGSGEQYF. CDR3 nucleotides: TGTGCCAGCAGCCAAGTAGGAGGGGGATCGGGCGAGCAGTACTTC. The chain uses TRBV4-2 and TRBJ2-7; D tentatively fits TRBD1 or TRBD2 (6 bases each). V was shortened by 1 base and J by 6 bases, with 16 bases between the two germline ends. The germline V gene encodes CDR1 LGHNA and CDR2 YNFKEQ. The CDR3 runs 15 residues.

V is TRBV12-3 or TRBV12-4 and J is TRBJ1-2, with TRBD1 matching over 7 bases. CDR3 length equals 13 residues. V was clipped by 3 bases and J by 6 bases; unmatched bases: 4. In DNA, the CDR3 is TGTGCCAGCAGTTTCCAGGGGGGACATGGCTACACCTTC. It codes for CASSFQGGHGYTF.

V gene TRBV9 combines with J gene TRBJ2-1, with TRBD2 identical over 7 bases. Trimming cost V 4 bases and J 3 bases; bases outside gene matches: 4. The germline CDR1 and CDR2 sequences are SGDLS and YYNGEE. The CDR3 covers 14 residues. The CDR3: CASSPGTNYNEQFF. The CDR3 DNA reads as TGTGCCAGCAGCCCCGGGACTAACTACAATGAGCAGTTCTTC.

The chain recombines TRBV27 with TRBJ1-2, with TRBD1 matching 8 bases. This CDR3 contains 15 residues. CDR1 is MNHEY, CDR2 SMNVEV, per germline (reference sequence). After removal of 1 base from V and 8 bases from J, the junction contained 9 bases not matched to a gene. CDR3: CASSLYPGGPSGYTF. In nucleotides, the CDR3 is TGTGCCAGCAGTTTATACCCAGGGGGCCCTTCAGGCTACACCTTC.

J is TRBJ1-1 and V is TRBV6-2 or TRBV6-3, with D hard to call. The CDR3 length is 15 residues. Trimming cost V 0 bases and J 5 bases, with 13 bases left between them. Germline CDR1 reads MNHEY; CDR2 reads SVGEGT. The CDR3 loop is CASSYSSVGRTEAFF. The CDR3 nucleotides are TGTGCCAGCAGTTACTCATCGGTAGGAAGGACTGAAGCTTTCTTT.